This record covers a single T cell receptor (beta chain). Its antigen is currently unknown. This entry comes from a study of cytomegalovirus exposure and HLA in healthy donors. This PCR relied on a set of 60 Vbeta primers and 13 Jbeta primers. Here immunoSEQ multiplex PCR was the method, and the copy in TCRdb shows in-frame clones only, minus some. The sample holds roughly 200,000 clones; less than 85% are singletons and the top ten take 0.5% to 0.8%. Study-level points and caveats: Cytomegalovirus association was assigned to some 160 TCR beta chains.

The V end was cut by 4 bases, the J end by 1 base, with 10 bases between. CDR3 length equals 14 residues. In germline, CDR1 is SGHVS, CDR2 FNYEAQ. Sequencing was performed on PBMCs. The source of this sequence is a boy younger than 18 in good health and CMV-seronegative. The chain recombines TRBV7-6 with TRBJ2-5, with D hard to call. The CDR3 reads CASSSWSSQETQYF. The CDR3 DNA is TGTGCCAGCAGCTCGTGGTCCAGCCAAGAGACCCAGTACTTC.